Listed below are T cell receptor beta chains from one sample, sequenced in a study of T cell repertoires in ileal Crohn's disease. Produced via immunoSEQ multiplex PCR; TCRdb's table is partial and in-frame only. The repertoire holds about 11,000 clones, with about four fifths as singletons. The sequencing sample was made of ileal tissue. The receptors derive from an adult with Crohn's disease. CDR3s include the opening cysteine and the closing phenylalanine or tryptophan. The D gene is left open where the match is weak. For some rows the clone size is stated as once, few or many, or as a class when expanded; others skip it.

V gene	CDR3 length	J gene	D gene	clone size	CDR3 protein	CDR3 DNA
TRBV28	13	TRBJ1-3	.	few	CATLGGPGNTIYF	TGTGCCACCCTTGGGGGCCCGGGAAACACCATATATTTT
TRBV29-1	16	TRBJ1-2	TRBD1	.	CSVEPVPGQGKYGYTF	TGCAGCGTTGAACCAGTCCCGGGACAGGGGAAATATGGCTACACCTTC
TRBV6-5	13	TRBJ1-4	TRBD1	.	CASSPTGTEKLFF	TGTGCCAGCAGTCCGACAGGGACTGAAAAACTGTTTTTT
TRBV5-1	13	TRBJ1-4	.	.	CASSLLPNEKLFF	TGCGCCAGCAGCTTGCTCCCGAATGAAAAACTGTTTTTT
TRBV19	18	TRBJ2-1	.	.	CASGPVPFDRAGGNEQFF	TGTGCCAGTGGCCCGGTTCCCTTCGACAGGGCTGGGGGGAATGAGCAGTTCTTC
TRBV29-1	15	TRBJ2-3	TRBD1	.	CSVEGGTGSTDTQYF	TGCAGCGTTGAAGGGGGGACAGGGAGCACAGATACGCAGTATTTT
TRBV5-1	14	TRBJ1-2	.	once	CASSVPGANYGYTF	TGCGCCAGCAGCGTGCCAGGGGCTAACTATGGCTACACCTTC
TRBV20-1	10	TRBJ1-2	.	.	CSAIRDGYTF	TGCAGTGCTATCCGGGATGGCTACACCTTC
TRBV12-5	16	TRBJ2-2	.	once	CASGLVFSVVPGELFF	TGTGCTAGTGGTTTGGTATTTTCGGTGGTTCCCGGGGAGCTGTTTTTT
TRBV10-3	20	TRBJ2-6	TRBD2	once	CAISESIQRGGPYGANVLTF	TGTGCCATCAGTGAGTCGATTCAGCGGGGGGGCCCTTATGGGGCCAACGTCCTGACTTTC
TRBV5-1	15	TRBJ1-5	.	.	CASSLSPEGNQPQHF	TGCGCCAGCAGCTTGAGTCCTGAGGGCAATCAGCCCCAGCATTTT
TRBV18	11	TRBJ2-7	.	.	CASSPAYEQYF	TGTGCCAGCTCACCAGCGTACGAGCAGTACTTC
TRBV6-5	13	TRBJ2-5	.	.	CASSLDREGTQYF	TGTGCCAGCAGTTTGGACCGTGAGGGGACCCAGTACTTC
TRBV19	14	TRBJ1-1	.	few	CASSTGQRNTEAFF	TGTGCCAGTAGTACTGGACAGAGAAACACTGAAGCTTTCTTT
TRBV10-1	14	TRBJ2-7	TRBD2	.	CASSDAGGLREQYF	TGCGCCAGCAGTGATGCGGGGGGCCTCCGGGAGCAGTACTTC
TRBV18	15	TRBJ1-1	TRBD1	.	CASSFSGGENTEAFF	TGTGCCAGCTCTTTTTCAGGGGGAGAAAACACTGAAGCTTTCTTT